This TCR beta chain is drawn from a study of blood T cells in healthy people across ages (dated by TCRdb to between 2014 and 2017). Regarding the research as a whole: Template switching captured roughly one uniquely barcoded TCR beta cDNA molecule per two T cells in model experiments. To avoid experimental bias, donors of different ages were spread randomly across the sequencing lanes. The donors were split into four age groups: young (average about 15 years), middle-aged (roughly 39), aged (over 55) and long-lived (approximately 89). To track age-related changes in TCR beta repertoire diversity, the study relied on deep sequencing normalized with unique cDNA molecular identifiers. Using the same blood draw, the study looked at two additional independent replicas of 1 million unique cDNA reads for two donors, one aged 18 to 29 and the other aged 80 or older. Study-wide findings and limitations: Because the CMV infection status of the donors was unknown, age-related changes in expanded clonotypes may potentially have been confounded. As age increased, observed TCR beta diversity per million T cells dropped in a roughly linear way, and a significant reduction was already evident by age about 40. Estimates of total diversity from one million sequenced T cells were regarded as lower bounds and underestimates. Bulk unsorted PBMC profiling prevented conclusive comparison of naive and antigen-experienced compartments. Compared with the aged group, the long-lived group had more naive CD4+ T cells, fewer expanded clones and increased TCR diversity, a pattern suggesting age selection. There was a strong correlation between observed TCR beta diversity and the percentage of naive T cells measured by flow cytometry.

Concerning this clonotype: Its antigen remains undetermined. Base qualities are not provided; no much larger clone lies one nucleotide away.

The roughly 37 donors, aged about 6 to 95 years, were systemically healthy Caucasian individuals from Russia. Roughly 9.5 milliliters of peripheral blood were drawn from each donor into EDTA-treated Vacutainer tubes. Ficoll-Paque density-gradient centrifugation was used to isolate PBMCs, with at least 6.5 million per sample. Total RNA was extracted from PBMCs with Trizol reagent, with at least 5 micrograms obtained per sample. For every donor, an aliquot of PBMCs went through flow cytometry to measure the percentages of naive CD45RAhigh/CD27high T cells. Receptor libraries were prepared by 5' RACE. Sequencing used an Illumina HiSeq 2500. A second PCR of about 6 to 11 cycles was performed with a sample-barcoded 5' primer and a J-beta primer mix. A template-switch 5' adaptor carrying 12 random nucleotides introduced a unique molecular identifier onto each TCR beta cDNA molecule. Each sample yielded at least 3 million CDR3-containing paired-end reads. The Mint cDNA synthesis kit, primed by a TRBC-specific oligonucleotide, was used to synthesize first-strand cDNA from all RNA. Following uracil-DNA glycosylase treatment, a first 18-cycle PCR with universal primers M1SS and BC2_uni_R was performed on all cDNA. The authors' pipeline ran thus. Each sample was normalized by randomly selecting 1 million high-quality reads, each carrying a distinct molecular identifier. Instead of being binned into consensus sequences, reads that shared molecular identifiers were thrown out. CDR3 identification, clonotype clustering and error correction used MiTCR with a Q25 quality threshold and the strictest error-elimination algorithm. A nonparametric unseen species model using Euler transformation provided a lower-bound estimate of total TCR beta diversity. The raw public reads went through TCRdb reprocessing: fastp at Q25, MiXCR clone calling, in-frame beta chains kept. CDR3 protein sequences are deduplicated, and each keeps its most common genes and DNA. The authors' filters were not applied to this entry. Across this sample there are hundreds of thousands of distinct CDR3 sequences, with 58% seen only once. Over 20% of the sample goes to the ten largest clones.

V lost 6 bases and J lost 7 bases, and the count of bases not matched to a germline gene is 8. Including the terminal cysteine and phenylalanine, the CDR3 comprises 14 residues. Only the CDR3 portion is preserved as DNA: 42 bases, with reading frame beginning at the first base. Taken from the germline V gene (reference sequence), the CDR1 and CDR2 loops are MNHEY and SMNVEV. This clonotype was obtained from a man aged 25-45 years in good health. Here the chain combines TRBV27 and TRBJ1-2; TRBD1 agrees with 10 junctional bases. Sequencing input: blood. The CDR3: CASSSDRGHGGYTF. The DNA reads as follows: TGTGCCAGCAGCTCAGACAGGGGGCACGGTGGCTACACCTTC.